Below, one TCR beta chain is given with its context. Its matching antigen is unknown. The entry originates in a study of OX40 agonist ivuxolimab in advanced cancers. The CDR3 spans 13 residues. Trimming shortened V by 1 base and J by 7 bases, and 8 bases separated the two germline ends. Germline-derived CDR1 and CDR2 are SGHRS and YFSETQ. Study results and caveats: Low normalized T-cell clonal expansion was additionally recorded for some nonresponders.

Profiling relied on immunoSEQ multiplex PCR, and the TCRdb table lists in-frame clones only, not all of them. The data hold about 46,000 clones, with around 89% observed a single time. The sample here was CD4+ or CD8+ T cells sorted from blood, taken in a trial of the OX40 agonist ivuxolimab. This chain uses TRBV5-1 with TRBJ2-2; D is undetermined. The sequence was obtained from an adult with an advanced solid tumor such as melanoma, head and neck, liver or kidney cancer. CDR3 protein: CASSLLQSGELFF. Written as DNA, the CDR3 is TGCGCCAGCAGCTTGTTGCAGAGCGGGGAGCTGTTTTTT.